Following are 27 T cell receptor beta chains from one sample sequenced in a study of CD4 T cells in relation to SARS-CoV-2 and coronaviruses. Antigen specificity for these receptors is unknown. Sequenced by immunoSEQ multiplex PCR; TCRdb stores in-frame clones only, minus some. The sample records about 26,000 clones, roughly 76% being singletons. CD4+ T cells from unexposed donors were obtained before the COVID-19 pandemic (2011-2018). CD4+ T cells were isolated from the cells after 10 days of culture. The sample was CD4+ T cells from PBMCs, cultured in vitro. Source of these receptors: a human donor in good health.

V is TRBV27 and J is TRBJ1-6, with D uncertain. CDR3 length equals 13 residues. The V gene lost 2 bases and the J gene lost 3 bases, with 2 bases spanning the gap. Germline V gives CDR1 MNHEY, CDR2 SMNVEV (reference sequence). Here the CDR3 reads CASSLHYNSPLHF. DNA of the CDR3: TGTGCCAGCAGTTTACACTATAATTCACCCCTCCACTTT.

This chain links TRBV19 with TRBJ2-1, with 16 bases fitting TRBD2. CDR3 size: 20 residues. The V segment lost 4 bases and the J segment 2 bases; nucleotides outside the gene matches: 11. The germline V gene encodes CDR1 LNHDA and CDR2 SQIVND (reference sequence). The CDR3 bases are TGTGCCAGTAGTACCGGCAAGGGACTAGCGGGGGGGACGACCTACAATGAGCAGTTCTTC. The encoded protein is CASSTGKGLAGGTTYNEQFF.

The chain uses TRBV9 and TRBJ1-5; no clear D gene. Trimming cost V 0 bases and J 4 bases, with 5 bases left between them. Per the germline V gene, CDR1 is SGDLS and CDR2 is YYNGEE. CDR3 length equals 13 residues. This chain's CDR3 is CASSVVGNQPQHF. In nucleotides, the CDR3 is TGTGCCAGCAGCGTAGTGGGGAATCAGCCCCAGCATTTT. The full variable domain, completed using reference TRBV9 and TRBJ1-5, is DSGVTQTPKHLITATGQRVTLRCSPRSGDLSVYWYQQSLDQGLQFLIQYYNGEERAKGNILERFSAQQFPDLHSELNLSSLELGDSALYFCASSVVGNQPQHFGDGTRLSIL.

A single count supports this clone. This chain joins TRBV4-2 and TRBJ2-3; TRBD2 matches at 8 bases. The CDR3 runs to 15 residues. With 0 bases clipped from V and 3 bases from J, the junction kept 2 bases outside the gene matches. Germline assignment: CDR1 LGHNA and CDR2 YNFKEQ. The CDR3 is CASSQDGRETDTQYF. As DNA, the CDR3 is TGTGCCAGCAGCCAAGACGGGAGGGAAACAGATACGCAGTATTTT.

This clone was counted a few times. V gene TRBV14 combines with J gene TRBJ1-4; tentative D call: TRBD1 (5 bases). Trimming removed 4 bases at V and 8 bases at J, with 17 bases between. CDR1 is SGHDN, CDR2 FVKESK, per germline. The CDR3 is 15 residues long. In DNA, the CDR3 is TGTGCCAGCAGCCTCGGAGGGGCCGAAGGAGAAAAACTGTTTTTT. The encoded protein is CASSLGGAEGEKLFF.

This sequence joins TRBV3-1 (or the pseudogene TRBV3-2) and TRBJ2-3; TRBD2 aligns across 8 bases. From germline, CDR1 is LGHDT and CDR2 YNNKEL (reference sequence). CDR3 length: 17 amino acids. Trimming cost V 3 bases and J 3 bases; bases outside gene matches: 11. The DNA of the CDR3 is TGTGCCAGCAGCCATGCTTTAGCGGGGAAAGGAACAGATACGCAGTATTTT. It translates to CASSHALAGKGTDTQYF.

This chain links TRBV18 with TRBJ2-1; D not certain. Germline CDR1 is KGHSH and CDR2 is LQKENI. V shed 1 base and J shed 5 bases, with 6 bases lying between them. CDR3 length: 13 residues. The CDR3 here is CASSPRVDNEQFF. For the CDR3, the DNA is TGTGCCAGCTCACCACGGGTAGACAATGAGCAGTTCTTC.

This clone is a singleton in its sample. The V and J genes are TRBV6-6 and TRBJ2-5; TRBD1 matches 7 bases. The CDR3 contains 12 residues. J was trimmed by 4 bases and V by 5 bases; bases with no gene match: 1. Germline V gene sequence: CDR1 MNHNY, CDR2 SVGAGI (reference sequence). This chain's CDR3 is CASSAGGETQYF. CDR3 bases: TGTGCCAGCAGTGCAGGGGGAGAGACCCAGTACTTC.

This chain uses TRBV13 with TRBJ2-7; the D is unclear. V gave up 5 bases and J gave up 4 bases, with 12 bases separating them. This CDR3 is 13 amino acids long. Germline lookup yields CDR1 PRHDT and CDR2 FYEKMQ (reference sequence). The CDR3 protein is CASSPPSPYEQYF. The CDR3 DNA sequence: TGTGCCAGCAGCCCTCCATCGCCGTACGAGCAGTACTTC.

In this sample, this clone turned up a few times. The J gene is TRBJ1-1, the V gene TRBV18; TRBD1 is a possible D gene (5 bases). This CDR3 contains 17 residues. Germline values: CDR1 KGHSH, CDR2 LQKENI. Trimming shortened V by 3 bases and J by 8 bases, and 25 bases separated the two germline ends. DNA of the CDR3: TGTGCCAGCTCACCTTCCGAACACGGGGCTGTACCTAGGGAAGCTTTCTTT. Its translation: CASSPSEHGAVPREAFF. Based on the CDR3 plus reference TRBV18 and TRBJ1-1, the full variable domain is NAGVMQNPRHLVRRRGQEARLRCSPMKGHSHVYWYRQLPEEGLKFMVYLQKENIIDESGMPKERFSAEFPKEGPSILRIQQVVRGDSAAYFCASSPSEHGAVPREAFFGQGTRLTVV.

V gene TRBV2 combines with J gene TRBJ2-7, with D possibly called TRBD1 or TRBD2 (7 bases each). The ends were cut back, 8 bases at V and 0 bases at J, with 14 bases in the middle. CDR3 length: 14 amino acids. CDR1 and CDR2 from the germline V gene are SNHLY and FYNNEI. Here the CDR3 DNA reads TGTGCCAGCGGGGGGGACAGAAGCTCCTACGAGCAGTACTTC. Amino acid sequence: CASGGDRSSYEQYF. Full variable domain (missing parts from reference TRBV2 and TRBJ2-7): EPEVTQTPSHQVTQMGQEVILRCVPISNHLYFYWYRQILGQKVEFLVSFYNNEISEKSEIFDDQFSVERPDGSNFTLKIRSTKLEDSAMYFCASGGDRSSYEQYFGPGTRLTVT.

This CDR3 reads CASSRLAGEQFF. The CDR3 region has the DNA TGTGCCAGCAGTCGGCTCGCGGGTGAGCAGTTCTTC. V is TRBV6-2 or TRBV6-3 and J is TRBJ2-1; possibly TRBD2 for D (5 bases). Trimming shortened V by 5 bases and J by 9 bases, and 11 bases separated the two germline ends. This CDR3 has 12 residues. Germline V gives CDR1 MNHEY, CDR2 SVGEGT.

The table lists this clone with a few counts. This chain connects TRBV2 to TRBJ2-7; perhaps TRBD2 as D (6 bases). There are 13 residues in the CDR3. Germline CDR1 and CDR2: SNHLY and FYNNEI. V was cut by 6 bases and J by 6 bases, with 15 bases left in between. CDR3 protein: CASRTGTYGEQYF. DNA for the CDR3: TGTGCCAGCAGAACCGGGACTTATGGCGAGCAGTACTTC.

Only a few counts were recorded for this clone. The chain links TRBV2 to TRBJ1-5; D uncertain. The V and J ends lost 6 bases and 0 bases respectively, with 12 bases between them. CDR1 is SNHLY and CDR2 is FYNNEI in the germline V gene. This CDR3 is 15 amino acids long. CDR3 DNA sequence: TGTGCCAGCAGGGGCAGAGCCTATAGCAATCAGCCCCAGCATTTT. Protein sequence: CASRGRAYSNQPQHF.

This chain links TRBV5-6 with TRBJ2-7; D may be TRBD1 or TRBD2 (5 bases each). Deletions cut 4 bases from V and 3 bases from J, with 14 bases between. The germline V gene has CDR1 SGHDT and CDR2 YYEEEE. The CDR3 spans 14 residues. The CDR3: CASSAPGQGYEQYF. In DNA, the CDR3 is TGTGCCAGCAGCGCTCCGGGGCAGGGCTACGAGCAGTACTTC.

This clone was recorded only once. CDR3 coding DNA: TGTGCCAGTAGTATCAACAGGGAAGAGACCCAGTACTTC. Translated: CASSINREETQYF. The gene calls are TRBV19 and TRBJ2-5; a weak D match, TRBD1 (6 bases). The length of the CDR3 is 13 residues. Trimming shortened V by 3 bases and J by 3 bases, and 8 bases separated the two germline ends. Germline V CDR1 and CDR2: LNHDA, SQIVND (reference sequence).

This chain uses TRBV4-2 with TRBJ2-1; D not resolved. Germline V gene lookup returns CDR1 LGHNA and CDR2 YNFKEQ. V lost 0 bases and J 5 bases, leaving 8 bases between the germline ends. The CDR3 covers 14 residues. DNA for the CDR3: TGTGCCAGCAGCCAAGATGGCCTTGACAATGAGCAGTTCTTC. It specifies CASSQDGLDNEQFF.

V gene TRBV3-1 (or the pseudogene TRBV3-2) combines with J gene TRBJ2-5; D is unclear. V shed 0 bases and J shed 5 bases, with 13 bases lying between them. This CDR3 region has 15 residues. Germline V CDR1 and CDR2: LGHDT, YNNKEL (reference sequence). The CDR3 is CASSQELEFEETQYF. The CDR3 nucleotides are TGTGCCAGCAGCCAAGAGCTGGAATTCGAGGAGACCCAGTACTTC.

The genes are TRBV4-2 and TRBJ2-2, with D possibly TRBD2 on 6 matching bases. This CDR3 spans 15 amino acids. V lost 0 bases and J 1 base, leaving 6 bases between the germline ends. Germline V gives CDR1 LGHNA, CDR2 YNFKEQ. In nucleotides, the CDR3 is TGTGCCAGCAGCCAAGAGGGACTGAACACCGGGGAGCTGTTTTTT. This codes for CASSQEGLNTGELFF.

The chain has TRBV7-2 and TRBJ1-2, with D unclear. Per the germline V gene, CDR1 is SGHTA and CDR2 is FQGNSA. Trimming cost V 2 bases and J 5 bases, with 15 bases left between them. This CDR3 is 15 amino acids long. CDR3 loop: CASSLNPSRPYGYTF. In DNA form, the CDR3 reads TGTGCCAGCAGCTTAAATCCCTCGCGGCCATATGGCTACACCTTC.

This clone was detected once. The chain is built from TRBV7-2 and TRBJ1-3; no firm D call. The germline CDR1 and CDR2 sequences are SGHTA and FQGNSA. This CDR3 spans 13 amino acids. The ends were cut back, 5 bases at V and 2 bases at J, with 7 bases in the middle. The DNA for the CDR3 is TGTGCCAGCAGCCCAGGCCCTGGAAACACCATATATTTT. This sequence encodes CASSPGPGNTIYF.

The V and J genes are TRBV7-9 and TRBJ2-2; D is ambiguous. This CDR3 is built from 15 residues. Germline values: CDR1 SEHNR, CDR2 FQNEAQ (reference sequence). V lost 2 bases to trimming and J lost 3 bases, with 10 bases between them. The DNA of the CDR3 is TGTGCCAGCAGCTTATCCGGGCCCGACACCGGGGAGCTGTTTTTT. Encoded protein: CASSLSGPDTGELFF.

The chain uses TRBV4-3 and TRBJ1-5; TRBD1 aligns across 8 bases. V was pared by 1 base and J by 6 bases, with 17 bases of the junction left unmatched. Germline V gene lookup returns CDR1 LGHNA and CDR2 YSLEER. The CDR3 loop spans 19 amino acids. The CDR3, as DNA: TGCGCCAGCAGCCAAGGTTTAACAGGGGGTAGTCGACCGCGTCAGCCCCAGCATTTT. Amino acid sequence: CASSQGLTGGSRPRQPQHF.

The chain couples TRBV10-3 to TRBJ1-2; perhaps TRBD1 as D (6 bases). Trimming cost V 3 bases and J 5 bases, with 16 bases left between them. The CDR3 is 15 amino acids. Looked up from germline, CDR1 is ENHRY and CDR2 is SYGVKD. In DNA form, the CDR3 reads TGTGCCATCAGTGATGAGGGGGGCGCGAAGTATGGCTACACCTTC. Amino acids: CAISDEGGAKYGYTF.

About this clone itself: One end of the junction fails to match germline, which may point to a read error. The chain links TRBV18 to TRBJ2-5, with 7 bases fitting TRBD1. This CDR3 contains 13 residues. Germline CDR1 reads KGHSH; CDR2 reads LQKENI. CDR3 in amino acids: CASSPVVSGQSNF. The CDR3 DNA follows: TGTGCCAGCTCACCAGTTGTGTCGGGACAGTCTAACTTC.

In DNA, the CDR3 is TGCGCCAGCAGCCCGAGGACTAGCGGGGGTCCTAGGGGGAATGAGCAGTTCTTC. This sequence encodes CASSPRTSGGPRGNEQFF. The rearrangement joins TRBV5-1 to TRBJ2-1; 13 nucleotides align to TRBD2. The CDR3 totals 18 residues. V trimming: 4 bases; J trimming: 7 bases; junction bases outside the gene matches: 14. Germline assignment: CDR1 SGHRS and CDR2 YFSETQ. Supplemented by reference TRBV5-1 and TRBJ2-1, the full variable domain reads KAGVTQTPRYLIKTRGQQVTLSCSPISGHRSVSWYQQTPGQGLQFLFEYFSETQRNKGNFPGRFSGRQFSNSRSEMNVSTLELGDSALYLCASSPRTSGGPRGNEQFFGPGTRLTVL.

The chain carries TRBV18 and TRBJ1-2, with unresolved D. Germline V lookup: CDR1 KGHSH, CDR2 LQKENI. This CDR3 has 13 residues. The V and J ends lost 2 bases and 6 bases respectively, with 10 bases between them. CDR3 sequence (DNA): TGTGCCAGCTCACCAGGGAACCCCAATGGCTACACCTTC. It yields the protein CASSPGNPNGYTF.